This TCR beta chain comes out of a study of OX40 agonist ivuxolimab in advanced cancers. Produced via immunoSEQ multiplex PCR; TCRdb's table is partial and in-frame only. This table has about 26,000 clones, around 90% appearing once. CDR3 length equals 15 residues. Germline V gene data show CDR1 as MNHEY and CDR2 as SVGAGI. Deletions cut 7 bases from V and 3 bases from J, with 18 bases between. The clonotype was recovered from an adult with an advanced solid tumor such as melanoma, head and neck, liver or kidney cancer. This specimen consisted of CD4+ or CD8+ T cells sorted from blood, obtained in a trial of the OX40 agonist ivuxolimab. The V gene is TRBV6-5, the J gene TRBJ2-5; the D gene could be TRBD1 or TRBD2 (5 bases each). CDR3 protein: CASNDRDLAKETQYF. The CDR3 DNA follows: TGTGCCAGCAACGACCGGGACCTAGCTAAAGAGACCCAGTACTTC.